The clone carrying this TCR beta chain was seen more than once but under ten times. Antigen specificity is unknown. This sample is part of a study of Graves' ophthalmopathy and Graves' hyperthyroidism. Study results and limitations: Stable hyperthyroidism and ophthalmopathy were told apart by a 13-signature model, which achieved 85% to 90% sensitivity and around 77% specificity.

This CDR3 is built from 15 residues. Germline CDR1 and CDR2: SGHTA and FQGNSA. The ends were cut back, 5 bases at V and 3 bases at J, with 16 bases in the middle. RNA transcripts provided the template for amplifying TCR beta CDR3 regions. HTBI primers were employed in first-round RT-PCR, then a second-round multiplex PCR followed. TCRdb used MiXCR to reprocess the multiplex PCR reads, holding one entry per CDR3 protein. Found here are over a million distinct CDR3 sequences, 35% to 40% of them singletons; the top ten hold 11%. Enrolled hyperthyroidism patients had a new diagnosis, a duration under 2 months, and an age of 18 to 65. Exclusion applied to patients with other autoimmune diseases, uncontrolled infections, pregnancy or lactation.

The material sequenced was peripheral blood or thyroid tissue (not recorded which). The gene calls are TRBV7-2 and TRBJ2-5; TRBD2 might be the D (7 bases). The origin of this receptor is an adult man with Graves' hyperthyroidism. The CDR3 spells CASSPPRGGEETQYF. CDR3 nucleotide sequence: TGTGCCAGCAGCCCCCCGAGGGGGGGAGAAGAGACCCAGTACTTC.